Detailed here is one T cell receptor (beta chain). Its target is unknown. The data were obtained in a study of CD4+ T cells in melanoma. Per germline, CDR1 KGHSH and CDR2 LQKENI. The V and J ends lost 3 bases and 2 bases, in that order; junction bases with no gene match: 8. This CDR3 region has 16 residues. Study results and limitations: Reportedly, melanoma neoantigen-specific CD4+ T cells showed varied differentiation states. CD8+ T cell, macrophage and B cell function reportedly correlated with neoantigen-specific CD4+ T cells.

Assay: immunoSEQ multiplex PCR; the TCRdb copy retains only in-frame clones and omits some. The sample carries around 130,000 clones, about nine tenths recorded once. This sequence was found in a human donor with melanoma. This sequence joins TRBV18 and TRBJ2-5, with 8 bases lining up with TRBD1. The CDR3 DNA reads TGTGCCAGCTCACCGCCGAGGACAGGGTCACAAGAGACCCAGTACTTC. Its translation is CASSPPRTGSQETQYF.